This TCR beta chain was sequenced for a study of beta chain features in type 1 diabetes. General study findings and limits: Type 1 diabetes patients had TCRB CDR3s that were shorter (moderately but significantly so) in all four CD4+ subsets. Patients with type 1 diabetes showed fewer VDJ junction insertions and more deletions. Cells that show high TCR expression could be over-represented by cDNA sequencing.

Sequenced material consisted of expressed TCRB transcripts (all of the isolated RNA was reverse transcribed). This table comes from immunoSEQ multiplex PCR, and its TCRdb copy is limited to in-frame clones, with some not included. The sample lists about 140,000 clones, 9.5% to 10% occurring once. This clone was counted a few times. Its antigen remains unidentified. Specimen: central memory CD4+ T cells from blood. This sequence originates from a middle-aged woman in good health.

The CDR3 DNA reads as TGTGCCAGCAGCTTGGGACTAGTGGGGCAAGAGACCCAGTACTTC. As protein: CASSLGLVGQETQYF. The chain combines TRBV5-5 with TRBJ2-5; possible D gene TRBD2, 6 bases. CDR1 SGHKS and CDR2 YYEKEE come from the germline V gene (reference sequence). Trimming cost V 0 bases and J 2 bases, with 11 bases left between them. The length of the CDR3 is 15 residues.